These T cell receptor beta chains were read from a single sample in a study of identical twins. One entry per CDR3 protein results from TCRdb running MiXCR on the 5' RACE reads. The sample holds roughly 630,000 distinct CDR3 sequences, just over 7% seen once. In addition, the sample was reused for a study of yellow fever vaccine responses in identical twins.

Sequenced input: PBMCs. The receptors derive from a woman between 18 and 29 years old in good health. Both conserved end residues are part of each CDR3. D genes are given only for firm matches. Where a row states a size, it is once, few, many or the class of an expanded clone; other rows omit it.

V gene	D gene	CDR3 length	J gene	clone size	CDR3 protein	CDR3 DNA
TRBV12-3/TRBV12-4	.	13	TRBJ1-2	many	CASSLGASYGYTF	TGTGCCAGCAGTTTGGGGGCAAGCTATGGCTACACCTTC
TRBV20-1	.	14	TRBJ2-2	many	CSARPVRNTGELFF	TGCAGTGCTCGGCCGGTCAGAAACACCGGGGAGCTGTTTTTT
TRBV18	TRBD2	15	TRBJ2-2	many	CATKASGSGAGELFF	TGTGCCACCAAAGCCAGCGGGAGTGGGGCCGGGGAGCTGTTTTTT
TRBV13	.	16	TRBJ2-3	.	CASTKNRGNLGDTQYF	TGTGCCAGCACCAAAAACCGAGGGAACTTGGGAGATACGCAGTATTTT
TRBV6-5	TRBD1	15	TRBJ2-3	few	CASSYGTASTDTQYF	TGTGCCAGCAGTTACGGGACAGCGTCAACAGATACGCAGTATTTT
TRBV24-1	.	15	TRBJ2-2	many	CATSDGLSLHRELFF	TGTGCCACCAGTGATGGATTGTCCTTACACCGGGAGCTGTTTTTT
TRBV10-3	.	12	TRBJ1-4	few	CAISEPGGKLFF	TGTGCCATCAGTGAGCCGGGAGGAAAACTGTTTTTT
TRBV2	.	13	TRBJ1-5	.	CASSRSVIEPQHF	TGTGCCAGCAGCCGCTCGGTTATCGAGCCCCAGCATTTT
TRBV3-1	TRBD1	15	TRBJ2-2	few	CASSRGGQVDGELFF	TGTGCCAGCAGCCGAGGGGGACAGGTTGACGGGGAGCTGTTTTTT
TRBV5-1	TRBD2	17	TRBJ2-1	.	CASSISGTSGSLDEQFF	TGCGCCAGCAGCATCTCCGGGACTAGCGGGAGTCTCGATGAGCAGTTCTTC
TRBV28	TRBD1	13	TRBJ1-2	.	CASTPGQVYGYTF	TGTGCCAGCACCCCGGGACAGGTCTATGGCTACACCTTC
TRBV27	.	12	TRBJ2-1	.	CASRLRNNEQFF	TGTGCCAGCAGACTCCGGAACAATGAGCAGTTCTTC
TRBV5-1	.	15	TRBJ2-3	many	CASSFSRSGMDTQYF	TGCGCCAGCAGCTTCTCCCGTTCGGGAATGGATACGCAGTATTTT
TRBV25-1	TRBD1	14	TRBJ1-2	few	CASSIDRGDYGYTF	TGTGCCAGCAGTATCGACAGGGGTGACTATGGCTACACCTTC
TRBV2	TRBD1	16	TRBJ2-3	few	CASRAGQGVRTDTQYF	TGTGCCAGCAGGGCGGGACAGGGTGTGAGGACAGATACGCAGTATTTT
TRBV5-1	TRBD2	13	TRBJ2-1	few	CASSREAYNEQFF	TGCGCCAGCAGCCGGGAGGCGTACAATGAGCAGTTCTTC